This T cell receptor beta chain was obtained from a study of molecular identifiers for immune sequencing clone quantification. This clonotype was seen ten or more times. A single record per CDR3 protein comes from TCRdb applying MiXCR to the PCR reads. The table includes approximately 670,000 distinct CDR3 sequences, 20% detected once. The V segment lost 0 bases and the J segment 6 bases; nucleotides outside the gene matches: 11. This CDR3 spans 17 amino acids. CDR1 is LGHNA and CDR2 is YSLEER in the germline V gene. This TCR was recovered from a human donor in good health. Some libraries in this study had Jurkat cell RNA spiked in. The chain employs TRBV4-3 and TRBJ1-5; TRBD1 agrees at 7 bases. Sequencing was done on a sample of naive CD8+ T cells from blood, with Jurkat cell RNA spiked in. Subset of the sample: FACS-sorted CD8+CD4-CCR7+CD45RA+ naive T cells. CDR3 nucleotides: TGCGCCAGCAGCCAAGATAGGACAGGTAATACTCGTCAGCCCCAGCATTTT. Translated: CASSQDRTGNTRQPQHF.